The clone carrying this TCR beta chain has just a few counts. The antigen is unknown. Recently diagnosed hyperthyroidism of less than 2 months' duration affected patients aged 18 to 65. RNA transcripts gave rise to amplified TCR beta CDR3 regions. HTBI primers drove first-round RT-PCR of the TCR CDR3. From the multiplex PCR reads, TCRdb called clonotypes with MiXCR, one entry per CDR3 protein. Of hundreds of thousands of distinct CDR3 sequences detected, 38% appear once; the ten largest clones hold 8% to 9%. Germline loops: CDR1 LNHDA, CDR2 SQIVND (reference sequence). V was clipped by 9 bases and J by 2 bases, with 14 bases between them. This CDR3 is 13 amino acids long. These data belong to a study of T cells in Graves' hyperthyroidism and ophthalmopathy. Study-wide findings and caveats: Ophthalmopathy was model-predicted a median approximately six months pre-onset.

This TCR was recovered from a man between 18 and 35 years old with Graves' hyperthyroidism. The J gene is TRBJ2-7, the V gene TRBV19, with D maybe TRBD1 (5 bases). Material: blood. As DNA, the CDR3 is TGTGCCAGCACATCCGACAGTCCCTACGAGCAGTACTTC. Translating gives CASTSDSPYEQYF.